These T cell receptor beta chains were read from a single sample in a study of T cells after yellow fever vaccination. TCRdb reprocessed the 5' RACE reads via MiXCR and lists one record per CDR3 protein. Here the sample spans 450,000 to 550,000 distinct CDR3 sequences, roughly a fifth being singletons. The input for sequencing was PBMCs, taken 20 to 25 days after the first yellow fever vaccination. The receptors derive from a man between 18 and 35 years old who received the YFV17D yellow fever vaccine. The CDR3 runs from the conserved cysteine through the conserved F or W. A D gene is named only where the DNA matches it firmly. Some rows mark clone size as missing; the rest say once, few, many or name a class of expanded clone.

d_gene | abundance | j_gene | v_gene | CDR3nt | CDR3aa
NA | few | TRBJ2-5 | TRBV20-1 | TGCAGTGCCTCCGCCCCTAGGGAGACCCAGTACTTC | CSASAPRETQYF
NA | few | TRBJ1-4 | TRBV18 | TGTGCCAGCTCGCGAATCGGGGGCGCGAGCACTAATGAAAAACTGTTTTTT | CASSRIGGASTNEKLFF
TRBD1 | NA | TRBJ2-4 | TRBV27 | TGTGCCAGCAGTAAGGGGGCCGGAAACATTCAGTACTTC | CASSKGAGNIQYF
TRBD1 | once | TRBJ2-2 | TRBV27 | TGTGCCAGCAGTTTATCGATAGTTACAGGGGAGTCCGGGGAGCTGTTTTTT | CASSLSIVTGESGELFF
TRBD2 | few | TRBJ2-4 | TRBV29-1 | TGCAGCGTTGAAGCGGGGGGGCGGGCCAAAAACATTCAGTACTTC | CSVEAGGRAKNIQYF
NA | NA | TRBJ1-2 | TRBV7-2 | TGTGCCAGCAGCCTTAGCATGGGCGATTATGGCTACACCTTC | CASSLSMGDYGYTF
NA | few | TRBJ2-5 | TRBV2 | TGTGCCAGCAGTGAAGAGCGGCAGACCCAGTACTTC | CASSEERQTQYF
NA | NA | TRBJ2-5 | TRBV20-1 | TGCAGTGCTAGACACGGTGGCAGCTCAAAAGAGACCCAGTACTTC | CSARHGGSSKETQYF
NA | NA | TRBJ2-1 | TRBV5-1 | TGCGCCAGCAGCTTGGGGGCAGGGGAAAATGAGCAGTTCTTC | CASSLGAGENEQFF
TRBD1 | NA | TRBJ1-2 | TRBV7-2 | TGTGCCAGCAGCCCTACAGGGGGAGGTGACTATGGCTACACCTTC | CASSPTGGGDYGYTF
NA | NA | TRBJ2-7 | TRBV4-3 | TGCGCCAGCAGCCAAGATTACAGGGAGTTATTTTCCTACGAGCAGTACTTC | CASSQDYRELFSYEQYF
NA | NA | TRBJ2-7 | TRBV5-1 | TGCGCCAGCAGCCTCCAACCGGGACTCTCCTACGAGCAGTACTTC | CASSLQPGLSYEQYF
NA | NA | TRBJ2-5 | TRBV7-2 | TGTGCCAGCAGCCCAGAGTCCTCTGGGACCCAGTACTTC | CASSPESSGTQYF
NA | NA | TRBJ2-3 | TRBV5-6 | TGTGCCAGCAGCCCTCCTAGTACAGCTACGCCTAGCACAGATACGCAGTATTTT | CASSPPSTATPSTDTQYF
NA | NA | TRBJ2-7 | TRBV20-1 | TGCAGTGCCCCTTCGGACTATAAAATCTACGAGCAGTACTTC | CSAPSDYKIYEQYF
NA | NA | TRBJ1-2 | TRBV11-1 | TGTGCCAGCTCGAACAGGTTCTCTCATGGCTACACCTTC | CASSNRFSHGYTF
NA | NA | TRBJ2-1 | TRBV9 | TGTGCCAGCAGCCCTCCCTCCGGACAGATGACCGTCAACTACAATGAGCAGTTCTTC | CASSPPSGQMTVNYNEQFF
NA | NA | TRBJ1-4 | TRBV10-3 | TGTGCCATCAGTGAGTCGAGGGGGGACTCCGTAAAACTGTTTTTT | CAISESRGDSVKLFF
TRBD2 | few | TRBJ2-3 | TRBV24-1 | TGTGCCACCAGTGACCCCCTAGCGGGGATCACAGATACGCAGTATTTT | CATSDPLAGITDTQYF
TRBD2 | NA | TRBJ2-5 | TRBV29-1 | TGCAGCGCAGCGGGACTAGCGGGGGAAGAGACCCAGTACTTC | CSAAGLAGEETQYF
NA | few | TRBJ2-2 | TRBV5-1 | TGCGCCAGCAGCTTACAGGGCGGTTCGCGAACCGGGGAGCTGTTTTTT | CASSLQGGSRTGELFF
NA | NA | TRBJ1-2 | TRBV20-1 | TGCAGTGATGGTGGCTACACCTTC | CSDGGYTF
TRBD1 | NA | TRBJ1-1 | TRBV7-9 | TGTGCCAGCAGCTTAGTTTCAGGGACAGGCCCTGAAGCTTTCTTT | CASSLVSGTGPEAFF
TRBD1 | NA | TRBJ1-6 | TRBV6-1 | TGTGCCAGCAGACTTACAGGGGGTCTCGTCTCCATTAATTCACCCCTCCACTTT | CASRLTGGLVSINSPLHF
NA | few | TRBJ2-5 | TRBV2 | TGTGCCAGCAGTGTCCTCGCGGGGCAGGGGATTGGTAGAGAGACCCAGTACTTC | CASSVLAGQGIGRETQYF
TRBD2 | NA | TRBJ2-2 | TRBV12-3/TRBV12-4 | TGTGCCAGCAGTCTAACTAGCGGGGGGGCTTACTCCACGAACACCGGGGAGCTGTTTTTT | CASSLTSGGAYSTNTGELFF
TRBD1 | few | TRBJ1-6 | TRBV9 | TGTGCCAGCAGCTTAACCCAGGGGGTAGTTAATTCACCCCTCCACTTT | CASSLTQGVVNSPLHF
NA | NA | TRBJ1-4 | TRBV5-1 | TGCGCCAGCAGCTTACAGGGTGAGGTTGAAAAACTGTTTTTT | CASSLQGEVEKLFF
NA | few | TRBJ1-1 | TRBV12-5 | TGTGCTAGTGGCGAAACAGGGTCCACTGAAGCTTTCTTT | CASGETGSTEAFF
NA | NA | TRBJ2-1 | TRBV4-2 | TGTGCCAGCAGCCAATCGTCCCCTTACAATGAGCAGTTCTTC | CASSQSSPYNEQFF
TRBD2 | NA | TRBJ2-7 | TRBV10-3 | TGTGCCATCAATCGTCATCCAGGGAGGGACGAGCAGTACTTC | CAINRHPGRDEQYF
NA | NA | TRBJ2-7 | TRBV5-1 | TGCGCCAGCAGCTTCGGAGTCGGGTCCTACGAGCAGTACTTC | CASSFGVGSYEQYF
NA | NA | TRBJ1-1 | TRBV20-1 | TGCAGTGCTAGATCTTTAGATGGTTTGAACACTGAAGCTTTCTTT | CSARSLDGLNTEAFF
NA | NA | TRBJ2-7 | TRBV5-1 | TGCGCCAGCAGCTTGCATCCGAAGGGATTCAACGAGCAGTACTTC | CASSLHPKGFNEQYF
TRBD2 | few | TRBJ2-7 | TRBV7-2 | TGTGCCAGCAGCTCTAGCGGGGGGGTACCCTACGAGCAGTACTTC | CASSSSGGVPYEQYF
NA | NA | TRBJ2-3 | TRBV6-1 | TGTGCCACCCACGCTCAGAACGCAGATACGCAGTATTTT | CATHAQNADTQYF
NA | NA | TRBJ1-2 | TRBV6-5 | TGTGCCAGCAGTTCGTCGGAATCAGTCAACTATGGCTACACCTTC | CASSSSESVNYGYTF
TRBD1 | NA | TRBJ1-6 | TRBV5-1 | TGCGCCAGCAGCTTGGGGGACAGTCGAAATTCACCCCTCCACTTT | CASSLGDSRNSPLHF
NA | NA | TRBJ1-2 | TRBV7-9 | TGTGCCAGCAGCTTAGGTCTGAGTATGAGGGGCTACACCTTC | CASSLGLSMRGYTF
TRBD2 | NA | TRBJ2-2 | TRBV7-3 | TGTGCCAGCAGCTTCAGGACTAGCGGGGGGAAATACACCGGGGAGCTGTTTTTT | CASSFRTSGGKYTGELFF
NA | NA | TRBJ2-1 | TRBV6-5 | TGTGCCAGCAGTTCAAACAGGTTCTACAATGAGCAGTTCTTC | CASSSNRFYNEQFF
NA | NA | TRBJ2-3 | TRBV4-1 | TGCGCCAGCGCTAGCTCAGATACGCAGTATTTT | CASASSDTQYF
NA | NA | TRBJ1-4 | TRBV7-9 | TGTGCCAGCAGCACTACTTCGGGTGGCGGGAATGAAAAACTGTTTTTT | CASSTTSGGGNEKLFF
NA | few | TRBJ1-2 | TRBV5-1 | TGCGCCAGCAGCTTGCGCGCAGGGGCCGTTGGCTACACCTTC | CASSLRAGAVGYTF
NA | NA | TRBJ2-1 | TRBV12-3/TRBV12-4 | TGTGCCAGCAGTCCGTCCATGGAGTACAATGAGCAGTTCTTC | CASSPSMEYNEQFF
TRBD2 | many | TRBJ2-1 | TRBV7-2 | TGTGCCAGCACCCGGGGGGTAAGCAATGAGCAGTTCTTC | CASTRGVSNEQFF
NA | NA | TRBJ2-5 | TRBV6-5 | TGTGCCAGCAGTTACTCGATGGCGGGGCAAGAGACCCAGTACTTC | CASSYSMAGQETQYF
NA | NA | TRBJ1-1 | TRBV29-1 | TGCAGCGCCGAAGCGCCCGTCTGGGGGCGAATTCTCGCTAGCCCGACTGAAGCTTTCTTT | CSAEAPVWGRILASPTEAFF
TRBD1 | NA | TRBJ2-5 | TRBV7-2 | TGTGCCAGCAGCTTAGGTGGACAGGGCCAAGAGACCCAGTACTTC | CASSLGGQGQETQYF
NA | NA | TRBJ1-2 | TRBV7-9 | TGTGCCAGCAGCTTTCGGGGGGCCGGCGGCTACACCTTC | CASSFRGAGGYTF
NA | few | TRBJ1-1 | TRBV6-1 | TGTGCCAGCACCCGCCGGGAGACACAGGAAGCTTTCTTT | CASTRRETQEAFF
NA | NA | TRBJ2-1 | TRBV12-3/TRBV12-4 | TGTGCCAGCAGGGTCGAGCCGGGCTCCTACAATGAGCAGTTCTTC | CASRVEPGSYNEQFF
NA | NA | TRBJ1-2 | TRBV4-2 | TGTGCCAGCAGCCTCGGACGCGCCCTTAACTATGGCTACACCTTC | CASSLGRALNYGYTF
NA | many | TRBJ2-2 | TRBV4-1 | TGCGCCAGCAGCCAAACCGATACCGGGGAGCTGTTTTTT | CASSQTDTGELFF
NA | NA | TRBJ2-7 | TRBV16 | TGTGCCAGCAGCCAATCGCCGGTAGGAGGTCGCTACGAGCAGTACTTC | CASSQSPVGGRYEQYF
NA | NA | TRBJ1-2 | TRBV19 | TGTGCCAGTAGTAATGACGGCAGGATCTATGGCTACACCTTC | CASSNDGRIYGYTF
NA | NA | TRBJ2-5 | TRBV6-2/TRBV6-3 | TGTGCCAGCAGTAAGGGGGGGACCCAGTACTTC | CASSKGGTQYF